One TCR beta chain is described in this entry. Looked up from germline, CDR1 is LNHDA and CDR2 is SQIVND (reference sequence). This CDR3 is built from 16 residues. J gave up 5 bases and V 5 bases, and 6 bases lay outside the gene matches. Libraries were prepared by immunoSEQ multiplex PCR; TCRdb keeps only in-frame clonotypes and omits some of them. The sample holds about 190,000 clones, roughly 78% seen once. This sample stems from a study of blood T cell repertoires in COVID-19. The specimen was peripheral blood. The chain has TRBV19 and TRBJ2-3; 14 nucleotides agree with TRBD2. This TCR was recovered from a woman of 80 years or more with active or convalescent COVID-19. Written as DNA, the CDR3 is TGTGCCAGTAGTTCGCGACTAGCGGGGGGGTTAGATACGCAGTATTTT. Its translation: CASSSRLAGGLDTQYF.